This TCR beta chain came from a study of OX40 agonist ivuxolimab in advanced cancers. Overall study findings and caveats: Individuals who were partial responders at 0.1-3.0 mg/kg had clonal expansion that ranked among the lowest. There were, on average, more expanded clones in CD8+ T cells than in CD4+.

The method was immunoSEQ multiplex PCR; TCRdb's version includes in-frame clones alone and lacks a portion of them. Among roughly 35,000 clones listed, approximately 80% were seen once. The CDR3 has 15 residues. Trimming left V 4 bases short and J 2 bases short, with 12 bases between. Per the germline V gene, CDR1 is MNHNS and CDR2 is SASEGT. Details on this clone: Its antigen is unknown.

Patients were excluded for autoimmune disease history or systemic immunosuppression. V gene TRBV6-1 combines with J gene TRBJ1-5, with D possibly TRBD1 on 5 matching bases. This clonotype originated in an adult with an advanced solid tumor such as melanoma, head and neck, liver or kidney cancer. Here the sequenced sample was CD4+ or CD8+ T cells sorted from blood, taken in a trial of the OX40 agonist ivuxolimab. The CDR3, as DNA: TGTGCCAGCAGTGGGGGCAGGGTTGGCAATCAGCCCCAGCATTTT. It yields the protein CASSGGRVGNQPQHF.